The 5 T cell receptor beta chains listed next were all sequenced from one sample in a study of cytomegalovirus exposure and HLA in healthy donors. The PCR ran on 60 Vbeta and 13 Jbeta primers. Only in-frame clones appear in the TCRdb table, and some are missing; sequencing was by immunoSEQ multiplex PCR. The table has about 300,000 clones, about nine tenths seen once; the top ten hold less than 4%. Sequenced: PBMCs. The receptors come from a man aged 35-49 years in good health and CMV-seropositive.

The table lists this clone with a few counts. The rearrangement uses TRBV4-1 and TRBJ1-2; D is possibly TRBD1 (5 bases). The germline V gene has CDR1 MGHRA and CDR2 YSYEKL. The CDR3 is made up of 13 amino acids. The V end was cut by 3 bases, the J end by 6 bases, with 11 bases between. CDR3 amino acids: CASSHPDRDGYTF. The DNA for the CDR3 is TGCGCCAGCAGCCACCCCGACAGAGATGGCTACACCTTC.

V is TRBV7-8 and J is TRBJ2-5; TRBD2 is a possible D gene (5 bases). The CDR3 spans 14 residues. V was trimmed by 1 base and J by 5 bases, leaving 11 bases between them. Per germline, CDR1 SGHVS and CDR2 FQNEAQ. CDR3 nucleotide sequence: TGTGCCAGCAGCTTAGGCGAGGGATTGGAGACCCAGTACTTC. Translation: CASSLGEGLETQYF.

The CDR3 coding sequence is TGTGCCAGCAGCTACGGCGCGGGAGGGCCGAGATATGAGCAGTTCTTC. This gives the protein CASSYGAGGPRYEQFF. This chain connects TRBV9 to TRBJ2-1, with TRBD2 identical over 9 bases. CDR1 and CDR2 from the germline V gene are SGDLS and YYNGEE. J was trimmed by 8 bases and V by 4 bases; bases with no gene match: 13. The CDR3 sequence is 16 residues long.

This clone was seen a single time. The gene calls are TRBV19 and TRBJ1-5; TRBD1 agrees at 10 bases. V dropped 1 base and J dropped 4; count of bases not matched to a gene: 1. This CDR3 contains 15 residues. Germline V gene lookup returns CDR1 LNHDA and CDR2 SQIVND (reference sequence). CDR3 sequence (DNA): TGTGCCAGTAGTATAGGGGGACAGGGGAATCAGCCCCAGCATTTT. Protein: CASSIGGQGNQPQHF.

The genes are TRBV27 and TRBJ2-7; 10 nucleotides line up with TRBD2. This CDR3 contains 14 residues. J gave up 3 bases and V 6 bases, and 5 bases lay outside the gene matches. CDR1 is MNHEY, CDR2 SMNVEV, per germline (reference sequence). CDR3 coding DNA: TGTGCCAGCAGCCAACTAGCGGGACTCTACGAGCAGTACTTC. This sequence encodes CASSQLAGLYEQYF.